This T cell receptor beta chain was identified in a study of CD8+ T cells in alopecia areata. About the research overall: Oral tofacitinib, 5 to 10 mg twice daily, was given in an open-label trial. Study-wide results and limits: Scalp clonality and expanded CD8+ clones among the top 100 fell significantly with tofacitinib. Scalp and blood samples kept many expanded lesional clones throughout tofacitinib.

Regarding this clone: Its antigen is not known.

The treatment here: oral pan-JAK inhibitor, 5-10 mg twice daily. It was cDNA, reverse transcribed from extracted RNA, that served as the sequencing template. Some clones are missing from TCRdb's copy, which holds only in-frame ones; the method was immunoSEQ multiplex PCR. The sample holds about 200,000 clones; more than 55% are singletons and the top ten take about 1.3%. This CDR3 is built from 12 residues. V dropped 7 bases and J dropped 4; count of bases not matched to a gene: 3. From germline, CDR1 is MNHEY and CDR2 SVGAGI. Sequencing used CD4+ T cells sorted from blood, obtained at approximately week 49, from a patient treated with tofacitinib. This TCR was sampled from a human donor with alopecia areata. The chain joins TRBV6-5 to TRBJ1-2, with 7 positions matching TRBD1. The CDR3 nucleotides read TGTGCCAGCAAAGGGACAGTCTATGGCTACACCTTC. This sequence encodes CASKGTVYGYTF.